The 23 T cell receptor beta chains below all came from one sample that was sequenced in a study of molecular identifiers for immune sequencing clone quantification. TCRdb re-called the PCR reads with MiXCR, one entry per CDR3 protein. There are 460,000 or so distinct CDR3 sequences in the sample; around 23% occur only once, and about 0.75% lies in the top ten. The sequenced material came from naive CD8+ T cells from blood, with Jurkat cell RNA spiked in. Stated subset: FACS-sorted CD8+CD4-CCR7+CD45RA+ naive T cells. Every receptor here comes from a human donor in good health. Some libraries in this study had Jurkat cell RNA spiked in.

Concerning this clonotype itself: A much larger clone lies one base from this, so it may be a read error. As the CDR3 is not closed by the conserved phenylalanine or tryptophan, this likely results from a read error. The V and J genes are TRBV5-1 and TRBJ2-3; D might be TRBD1 (6 bases). The length of the CDR3 is 15 residues. Germline CDR1 reads SGHRS; CDR2 reads YFSETQ. V lost 0 bases and J lost 4, with 12 bases in between. The chain's CDR3 is CASSLAWGPADTQYL. The CDR3 region has the DNA TGCGCCAGCAGCTTGGCCTGGGGGCCCGCAGATACGCAGTATCTT.

In this sample, this clonotype turned up a few times. This chain connects TRBV28 to TRBJ1-5; D is uncertain. Trimming took 2 bases from V and 0 from J, leaving 8 bases between them. The CDR3 sequence is 15 residues long. The V gene's germline CDR1 is MDHEN and CDR2 SYDVKM. The DNA of the CDR3 is TGTGCCAGCAGTTTAATCAGTTTTAGCAATCAGCCCCAGCATTTT. Encoded protein: CASSLISFSNQPQHF.

The chain recombines TRBV20-1 with TRBJ2-3; 12 bases agree with TRBD2. CDR1 and CDR2 (germline): DFQATT, SNEGSKA (reference sequence). There are 18 residues in the CDR3. J lost 3 bases, V lost 1 base, and 11 bases had no gene match. The CDR3 DNA follows: TGCAGTGCTAGAGGGGGGACTAGCGGGTCCCTGGGGACAGATACGCAGTATTTT. As protein: CSARGGTSGSLGTDTQYF.

The genes are TRBV20-1 and TRBJ2-7; tentatively, D is TRBD1 (5 bases). This CDR3 has 15 amino acids. Trimming removed 0 bases at V and 0 bases at J, with 12 bases between. CDR1 DFQATT and CDR2 SNEGSKA come from the germline V gene (reference sequence). The CDR3 nucleotides are TGCAGTGCTAGAGATAGGACACCATACTCCTACGAGCAGTACTTC. It specifies CSARDRTPYSYEQYF.

This chain connects TRBV2 to TRBJ2-1, with 9 bases aligning to TRBD2. Germline-derived CDR1 and CDR2 are SNHLY and FYNNEI. The CDR3 sequence is 18 residues long. V lost 3 bases to trimming and J lost 5 bases; unmatched junction nucleotides: 14. CDR3 region: CASSEPSLSGSSDNEQFF. CDR3 DNA sequence: TGTGCCAGCAGTGAGCCATCCCTTAGCGGGAGTTCGGACAATGAGCAGTTCTTC.

The chain carries TRBV21-1 and TRBJ2-4; the table gives TRBD2 as D, unverified against the DNA. TRBV21-1 is reported as a pseudogene. This CDR3 has 16 residues. The CDR3 coding sequence is TGTGCCGGCAGCACACGACTAGCGGGAGCTCTAAACATTCAGTACTTC. Translating gives CAGSTRLAGALNIQYF.

Many counts were recorded for this clonotype. The genes are TRBV29-1 and TRBJ2-7; D is uncertain. Trimming stripped 8 bases from V and 4 bases from J, with 12 bases between. Germline-derived CDR1 and CDR2 are SQVTM and ANQGSEA. This CDR3 is built from 11 residues. The CDR3 nucleotides are TGCAGCCCGATCATCGGGTACGAGCAGTACTTC. As protein: CSPIIGYEQYF.

The chain uses TRBV28 and TRBJ2-7; the D is unclear. The CDR3 totals 12 residues. Germline V gene lookup returns CDR1 MDHEN and CDR2 SYDVKM. The V gene lost 5 bases and the J gene lost 1 base, with 6 bases spanning the gap. The CDR3 reads CASSEISYEQYF. Here the CDR3 DNA reads TGTGCCAGCAGTGAGATTTCCTACGAGCAGTACTTC. The full variable domain, with the rest looked up from reference TRBV28 and TRBJ2-7, is DVKVTQSSRYLVKRTGEKVFLECVQDMDHENMFWYRQDPGLGLRLIYFSYDVKMKEKGDIPEGYSVSREKKERFSLILESASTNQTSMYLCASSEISYEQYFGPGTRLTVT.

The sample holds a few counts of this clonotype. J is TRBJ1-2 and V is TRBV27; D is possibly TRBD1 (5 bases). Germline CDR1 and CDR2: MNHEY and SMNVEV (reference sequence). CDR3 length: 15 amino acids. Trimming took off 2 bases at V and 1 base at J, with 11 bases between the two ends. This CDR3 is CASSLGGLLNYGYTF. Here the CDR3 DNA reads TGTGCCAGCAGTTTAGGGGGACTTCTTAACTATGGCTACACCTTC.

In the case of this clonotype: The final CDR3 position lacks the conserved phenylalanine or tryptophan, pointing to a likely read error. The CDR3 DNA reads TGCGCCAGCAGCTCGGGACAAACCCACGAGCAGTACTCC. Encoded protein: CASSSGQTHEQYS. The V gene is TRBV5-1, the J gene TRBJ2-7, with D perhaps matching TRBD1 (6 bases). Trimming took 3 bases from V and 5 from J, leaving 12 bases between them. Germline lookup yields CDR1 SGHRS and CDR2 YFSETQ. There are 13 residues in the CDR3.

In this sample, this clonotype turned up a few times. The rearrangement uses TRBV28 and TRBJ2-7; D gene ambiguous. CDR1 is MDHEN, CDR2 SYDVKM, per germline. This CDR3 comprises 13 residues. Trimming removed 4 bases at V and 2 bases at J, with 9 bases between. The CDR3 is CASSSLTPYEQYF. CDR3 DNA sequence: TGTGCCAGCAGTTCCCTAACCCCCTACGAGCAGTACTTC.

The count of this clonotype is one. A single base separates this from a much larger clone, so it may be a read error. The chain's CDR3 is CASSPGEATAAFF. CDR3 DNA: TGTGCCAGCAGTCCGGGGGAGGCCACTGCAGCTTTCTTT. V usage is TRBV27 and J usage is TRBJ1-1; D is perhaps TRBD1 (5 bases). In germline, CDR1 is MNHEY, CDR2 SMNVEV (reference sequence). This CDR3 comprises 13 residues.

The DNA of the CDR3 is TGTGCCAGCGGGGCGAGCGGACAGACCAACTACAATGAGCAGTTCTTC. Translation gives CASGASGQTNYNEQFF. This sequence joins TRBV12-3 or TRBV12-4 and TRBJ2-1; perhaps TRBD1 as D (6 bases). The V gene lost 8 bases and the J gene lost 3 bases, with 20 bases spanning the gap. This CDR3 region has 16 residues.

A remark on this clonotype: At one boundary the junction diverges from the germline segment, which might be a read error. The rearrangement links TRBV11-2 to TRBJ2-1; D is possibly TRBD1 or TRBD2 (6 bases each). From germline, CDR1 is SGHAT and CDR2 FQNNGV. The CDR3 has 17 amino acids. DNA of the CDR3: TGTGCCAGCAGCTTAGGCTTGGGGGGCAGCTCCTACAATGAGCAGATCTTC. The encoded protein is CASSLGLGGSSYNEQIF.

About this clonotype: Given a much more abundant clone one base away, this may be a read error. This chain uses TRBV6-6 with TRBJ2-7, with a tentative D call TRBD2 (7 bases). CDR1 is MNHNY, CDR2 SVGAGI, per germline (reference sequence). V lost 2 bases, J lost 5 bases, and 16 bases lay in between. This CDR3 contains 15 residues. The CDR3 protein is CASSYGFGGANEQYF. The CDR3 bases are TGTGCCAGCAGTTACGGGTTTGGGGGGGCCAACGAGCAGTACTTC.

This clonotype was counted ten times or more. J is TRBJ2-7 and V is TRBV7-2; TRBD2 is a possible D gene (6 bases). The CDR3 consists of 17 residues. The germline gives CDR1 SGHTA, CDR2 FQGNSA. V lost 0 bases and J 0 bases, leaving 15 bases between the germline ends. CDR3 bases: TGTGCCAGCAGCTTAGCGCGCGGGACCCGCCACTCCTACGAGCAGTACTTC. The encoded protein is CASSLARGTRHSYEQYF.

This sequence joins TRBV7-9 and TRBJ2-5, with D unclear. V lost 1 base and J lost 2, with 8 bases in between. This CDR3 has 14 residues. Germline-derived CDR1 and CDR2 are SEHNR and FQNEAQ (reference sequence). CDR3 DNA sequence: TGTGCCAGCAGCTTAGAGGCGGTTCAAGAGACCCAGTACTTC. This gives the protein CASSLEAVQETQYF.

The chain combines TRBV7-9 with TRBJ2-2; D is ambiguous. This CDR3 is built from 15 residues. Trimming took off 5 bases at V and 1 base at J, with 11 bases between the two ends. Germline V gene lookup returns CDR1 SEHNR and CDR2 FQNEAQ (reference sequence). The CDR3 bases are TGTGCCAGCAGCACGCCGGTCCGGAACACCGGGGAGCTGTTTTTT. Translating it yields CASSTPVRNTGELFF.

Regarding this clonotype: This sequence may be a read error, since a much larger clone differs from it by one base. The chain joins TRBV28 to TRBJ2-7; D may be TRBD1 or TRBD2 (5 bases each). The J call is in doubt because the DNA end fits TRBJ2-1 better. CDR3 length equals 14 residues. The germline V gene encodes CDR1 MDHEN and CDR2 SYDVKM. CDR3 region: CASSDGTGPYEQFF. The CDR3 DNA reads TGTGCCAGCAGTGACGGGACGGGACCCTACGAGCAGTTCTTC.

This clonotype showed up many times. This rearrangement joins TRBV27 to TRBJ2-7; D remains ambiguous. Looked up from germline, CDR1 is MNHEY and CDR2 is SMNVEV (reference sequence). The length of the CDR3 is 13 residues. V gave up 3 bases and J gave up 2 bases, with 8 bases separating them. The CDR3: CASSFGPTYEQYF. The CDR3 nucleotides are TGTGCCAGCAGTTTTGGGCCGACCTACGAGCAGTACTTC.

This clonotype turned up a few times. This chain uses TRBV6-5 with TRBJ1-5; D is uncertain. Germline values: CDR1 MNHEY, CDR2 SVGAGI. V shed 3 bases and J shed 3 bases, with 6 bases lying between them. CDR3 length: 13 residues. CDR3 sequence: CASSYWDNQPQHF. In DNA form, the CDR3 reads TGTGCCAGCAGTTATTGGGACAATCAGCCCCAGCATTTT.

Note on this clonotype: A much larger clone lies a single base off, so this may be a read error. This rearrangement joins TRBV4-3 to TRBJ1-5; D is perhaps TRBD1 (5 bases). The germline CDR1 and CDR2 sequences are LGHNA and YSLEER. The CDR3 sequence is 14 residues long. Trimming pared 4 bases from V and 6 bases from J, leaving 13 bases between. CDR3 bases: TGCGCCAGCAGCCTACTGTCTGGGGGTCAGCCCCAGCATTTT. It encodes CASSLLSGGQPQHF.

Notes on this clonotype: A much larger clone lies a single base off, so this may be a read error. This chain joins TRBV20-1 and TRBJ1-1; tentatively, D is TRBD1 (5 bases). There are 12 residues in the CDR3. In germline, CDR1 is DFQATT, CDR2 SNEGSKA (reference sequence). V gave up 1 base and J gave up 5 bases, with 8 bases separating them. The chain's CDR3 is CSARGGETEAFF. The CDR3 DNA reads as TGCAGTGCTAGAGGGGGGGAGACTGAAGCTTTCTTT.